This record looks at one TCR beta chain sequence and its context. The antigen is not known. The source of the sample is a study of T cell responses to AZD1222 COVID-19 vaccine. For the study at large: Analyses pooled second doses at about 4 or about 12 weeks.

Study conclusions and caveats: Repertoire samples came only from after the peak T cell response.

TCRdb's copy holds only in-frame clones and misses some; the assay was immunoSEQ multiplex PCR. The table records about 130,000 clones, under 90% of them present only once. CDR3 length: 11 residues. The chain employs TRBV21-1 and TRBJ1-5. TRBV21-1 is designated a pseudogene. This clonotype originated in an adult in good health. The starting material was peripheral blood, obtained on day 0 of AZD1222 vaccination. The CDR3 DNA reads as TGTGCCAGCAGCAATGCGGAGCCCCAGCATTTT. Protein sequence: CASSNAEPQHF.